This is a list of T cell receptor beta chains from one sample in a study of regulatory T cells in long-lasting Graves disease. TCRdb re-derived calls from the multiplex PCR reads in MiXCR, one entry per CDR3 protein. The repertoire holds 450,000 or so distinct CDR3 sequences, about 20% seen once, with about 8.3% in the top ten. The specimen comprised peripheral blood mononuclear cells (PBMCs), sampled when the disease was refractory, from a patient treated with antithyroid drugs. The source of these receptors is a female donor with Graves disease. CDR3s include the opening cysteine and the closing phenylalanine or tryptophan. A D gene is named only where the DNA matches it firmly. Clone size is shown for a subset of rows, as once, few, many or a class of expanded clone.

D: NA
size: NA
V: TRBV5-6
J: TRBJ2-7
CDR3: CASSLRVKGTYEQYF
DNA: TGTGCCAGCAGCTTGAGGGTAAAGGGAACCTACGAGCAGTACTTC

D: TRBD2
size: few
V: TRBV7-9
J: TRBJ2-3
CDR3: CASSFPWTSGSGPDTQYF
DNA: TGTGCCAGCAGCTTTCCCTGGACTAGCGGGAGTGGGCCAGATACGCAGTATTTT

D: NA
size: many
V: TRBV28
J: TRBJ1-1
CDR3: CASSFWMNTEAFF
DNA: TGTGCCAGCAGTTTTTGGATGAACACTGAAGCTTTCTTT

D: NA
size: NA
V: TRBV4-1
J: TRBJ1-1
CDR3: CASSGGPISNTEAFF
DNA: TGCGCCAGCAGCGGCGGCCCCATCTCGAACACTGAAGCTTTCTTT

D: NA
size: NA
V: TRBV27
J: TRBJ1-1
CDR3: CASRRISDTEAFF
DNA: TGTGCCAGCAGACGGATTTCGGACACTGAAGCTTTCTTT

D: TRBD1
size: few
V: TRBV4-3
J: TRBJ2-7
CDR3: CASSQAGTGTYEQYF
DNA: TGCGCCAGCAGCCAGGCCGGGACAGGGACCTACGAGCAGTACTTC

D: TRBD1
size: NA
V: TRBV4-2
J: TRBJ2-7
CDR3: CATSELGTGDYEQYF
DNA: TGTGCCACCTCGGAGTTGGGGACAGGGGACTACGAGCAGTACTTC

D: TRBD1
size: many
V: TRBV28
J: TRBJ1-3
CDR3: CASFLGQGGNTIYF
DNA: TGTGCCAGTTTTTTAGGACAGGGGGGAAACACCATATATTTT

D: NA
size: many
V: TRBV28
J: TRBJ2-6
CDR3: CASKSPGLRGSGANVLTF
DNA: TGTGCCAGCAAGTCCCCAGGACTTCGGGGATCTGGGGCCAACGTCCTGACTTTC

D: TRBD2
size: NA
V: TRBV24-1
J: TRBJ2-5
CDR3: CATSDPGTSGQETQYF
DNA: TGTGCCACCAGTGACCCAGGGACTAGCGGCCAAGAGACCCAGTACTTC

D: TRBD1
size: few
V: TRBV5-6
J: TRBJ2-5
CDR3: CASSSWGQEETQYF
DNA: TGTGCCAGCAGCTCCTGGGGACAGGAAGAGACCCAGTACTTC

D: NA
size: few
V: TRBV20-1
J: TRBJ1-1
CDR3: CSARWVKSNTEAFF
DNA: TGCAGTGCTAGATGGGTAAAATCGAACACTGAAGCTTTCTTT

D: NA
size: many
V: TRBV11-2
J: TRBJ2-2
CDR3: CASSSPLGTGELFF
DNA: TGTGCCAGCAGCTCGCCGTTAGGCACCGGGGAGCTGTTTTTT

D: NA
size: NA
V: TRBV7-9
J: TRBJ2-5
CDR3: CASSLARRGPRKTQYF
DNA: TGTGCCAGCAGCTTAGCCCGCCGAGGGCCCCGAAAGACCCAGTACTTC

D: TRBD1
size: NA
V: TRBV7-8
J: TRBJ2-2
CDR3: CASSVSGQGAGELFF
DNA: TGTGCCAGCAGCGTATCGGGACAGGGGGCCGGGGAGCTGTTTTTT

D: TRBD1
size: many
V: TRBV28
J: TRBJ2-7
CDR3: CASSPAGQGGDEQYF
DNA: TGTGCCAGCAGTCCGGCGGGACAGGGTGGTGACGAGCAGTACTTC

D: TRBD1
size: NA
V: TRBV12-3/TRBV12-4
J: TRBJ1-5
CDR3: CASTSQGNQPQHF
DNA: TGTGCCAGCACGTCACAGGGGAATCAGCCCCAGCATTTT